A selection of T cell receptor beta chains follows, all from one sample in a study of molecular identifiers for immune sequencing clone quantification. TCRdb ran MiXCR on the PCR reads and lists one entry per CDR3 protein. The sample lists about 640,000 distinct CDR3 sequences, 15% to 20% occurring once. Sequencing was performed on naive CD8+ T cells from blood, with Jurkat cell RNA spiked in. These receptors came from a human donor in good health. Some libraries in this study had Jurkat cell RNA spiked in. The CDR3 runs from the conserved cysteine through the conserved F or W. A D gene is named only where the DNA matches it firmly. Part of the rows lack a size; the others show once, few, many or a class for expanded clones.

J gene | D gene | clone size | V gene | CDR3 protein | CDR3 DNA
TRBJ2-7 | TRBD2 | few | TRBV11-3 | CASSTLGGRTYEQYF | TGTGCCAGCAGCACCCTCGGCGGGAGAACCTACGAGCAGTACTTC
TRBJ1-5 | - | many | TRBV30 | CALSPFGGQWDQPQHF | TGTGCCCTTTCCCCCTTCGGAGGGCAATGGGATCAGCCCCAGCATTTT
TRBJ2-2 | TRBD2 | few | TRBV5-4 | CASSLTPGLANYGELFF | TGTGCCAGCAGCCTGACTCCGGGACTAGCGAATTACGGGGAGCTGTTTTTT
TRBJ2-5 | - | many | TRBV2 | CASSESPAGPETQYF | TGTGCCAGCAGTGAATCCCCTGCGGGGCCAGAGACCCAGTACTTC
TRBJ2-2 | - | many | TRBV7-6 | CASGDVVGELFF | TGTGCCAGCGGGGATGTGGTCGGGGAGCTGTTTTTT
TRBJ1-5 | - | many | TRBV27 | CASSFNSNQPQHF | TGTGCCAGCAGTTTCAATAGCAATCAGCCCCAGCATTTT
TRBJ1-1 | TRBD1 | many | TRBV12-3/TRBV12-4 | CASSSRGYTEAFF | TGTGCCAGCAGTTCCAGGGGGTACACTGAAGCTTTCTTT
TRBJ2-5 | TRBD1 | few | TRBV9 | CASSGGRGLLQETQYF | TGTGCCAGCAGCGGCGGCAGGGGGCTCCTACAAGAGACCCAGTACTTC
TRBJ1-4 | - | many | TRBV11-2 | CASSSDLSEKLFF | TGTGCCAGCAGCTCCGACTTAAGCGAAAAACTGTTTTTT
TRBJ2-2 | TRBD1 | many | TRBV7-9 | CASSSPDRGPQGGELFF | TGTGCCAGCAGCTCCCCGGACAGGGGCCCCCAGGGCGGGGAGCTGTTTTTT
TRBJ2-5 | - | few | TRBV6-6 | CASSLEQMGGETQYF | TGTGCCAGCAGTTTAGAACAGATGGGCGGGGAGACCCAGTACTTC
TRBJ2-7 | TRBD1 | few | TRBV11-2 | CASSRSFGTDSYEQYF | TGTGCCAGCAGTAGGTCTTTTGGGACAGACTCCTACGAGCAGTACTTC
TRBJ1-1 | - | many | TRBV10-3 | CAIGAILDTEAFF | TGTGCCATCGGGGCCATATTAGACACTGAAGCTTTCTTT
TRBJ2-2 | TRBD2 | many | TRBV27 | CASGVAGGRGTGELFF | TGTGCCAGCGGAGTAGCGGGAGGCCGAGGCACCGGGGAGCTGTTTTTT
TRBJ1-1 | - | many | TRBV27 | CASSLFMNTEAFF | TGTGCCAGCAGTTTATTTATGAACACTGAAGCTTTCTTT
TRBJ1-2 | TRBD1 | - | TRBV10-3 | CAISDPGQAARGYTF | TGTGCCATCAGTGACCCCGGACAGGCGGCAAGGGGCTACACCTTC
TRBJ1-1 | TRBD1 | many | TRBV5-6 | CASSIDRGEAFF | TGTGCCAGCAGCATAGACAGGGGCGAAGCTTTCTTT
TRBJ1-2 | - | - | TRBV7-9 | CASSLGLVDGYTF | TGTGCCAGCAGCTTAGGACTAGTTGATGGCTACACCTTC
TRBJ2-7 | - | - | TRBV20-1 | CSADPGSADSYEQYF | TGCAGTGCCGATCCCGGCAGCGCAGACTCCTACGAGCAGTACTTC
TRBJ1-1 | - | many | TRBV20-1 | CSANQYEAFF | TGCAGTGCGAATCAGTATGAAGCTTTCTTT
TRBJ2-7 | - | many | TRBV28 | CASSFYDRTGGYEQYF | TGTGCCAGCAGTTTTTATGACAGAACAGGCGGGTACGAGCAGTACTTC
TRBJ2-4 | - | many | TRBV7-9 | CASQSPGHLAKNIQYF | TGTGCCAGCCAGAGCCCGGGACACTTAGCCAAAAACATTCAGTACTTC
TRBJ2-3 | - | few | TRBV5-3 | CARSLVHQVPFRDTQYF | TGTGCCAGAAGCTTGGTCCACCAGGTTCCCTTTAGGGATACGCAGTATTTT
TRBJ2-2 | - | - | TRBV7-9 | CAGSLGAGSTAGELFF | TGTGCCGGCAGCTTAGGCGCGGGTTCGACCGCCGGGGAGCTGTTTTTT
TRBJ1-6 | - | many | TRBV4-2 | CASSQENSGSPLHF | TGTGCCAGCAGCCAAGAGAATAGCGGATCACCCCTCCACTTT
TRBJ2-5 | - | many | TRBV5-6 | CASSLWAVGLYQETQYF | TGTGCCAGCAGCTTGTGGGCCGTAGGGCTTTACCAAGAGACCCAGTACTTC
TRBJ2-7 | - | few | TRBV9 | CTSSTSPDSVSYEQYF | TGTACCAGCAGCACCAGCCCCGACTCAGTCTCCTACGAGCAGTACTTC
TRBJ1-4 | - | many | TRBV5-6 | CASSSTPVRTNEKLFF | TGTGCCAGCAGCTCTACCCCGGTTCGAACTAATGAAAAACTGTTTTTT
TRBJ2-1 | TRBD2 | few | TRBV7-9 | CASSLAPSGRANEQFF | TGTGCCAGCAGCTTAGCCCCTAGCGGGAGAGCGAATGAGCAGTTCTTC
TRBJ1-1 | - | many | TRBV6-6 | CASSYLKADTEAFF | TGTGCCAGCAGTTACCTAAAAGCCGACACTGAAGCTTTCTTT
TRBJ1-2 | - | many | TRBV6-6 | CASSYPTRESTANYGYTF | TGTGCCAGCAGTTACCCCACCCGCGAGTCGACAGCTAACTATGGCTACACCTTC
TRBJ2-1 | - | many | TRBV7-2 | CASSSDLTGHEQFF | TGTGCCAGCAGCTCGGACCTTACTGGGCATGAGCAGTTCTTC
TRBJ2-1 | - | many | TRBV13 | CASSHKLREQFF | TGTGCCAGCAGCCATAAGCTGAGGGAGCAGTTCTTC
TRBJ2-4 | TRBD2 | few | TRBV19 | CASSILAGAKNIQYF | TGTGCCAGTAGTATACTAGCGGGAGCCAAAAACATTCAGTACTTC
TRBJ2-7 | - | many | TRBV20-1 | CSARTGLGYEQYF | TGCAGTGCTCGAACAGGGCTCGGCTACGAGCAGTACTTC
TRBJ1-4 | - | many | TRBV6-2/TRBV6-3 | CASEAPTNEKLFF | TGTGCCAGCGAGGCCCCAACTAATGAAAAACTGTTTTTT